The 21 T cell receptor beta chains in this list originate from one sample, sequenced in a study of T-cell memory formation after mild COVID-19. TCRdb recomputed calls from the 5' RACE reads with MiXCR, one row per CDR3 protein. The data show hundreds of thousands of distinct CDR3 sequences, around 28% seen once. Source material: PBMCs or a T cell subset sorted from them (not recorded which). These receptors were collected from an adult woman who had mild COVID-19 (a few samples of this study predate the infection). Cell type and time point are not known.

The J gene is TRBJ1-6, the V gene TRBV7-2; D unclear. V was pared by 3 bases and J by 8 bases, with 5 bases between. The CDR3 contains 12 residues. The germline V gene has CDR1 SGHTA and CDR2 FQGNSA. CDR3 sequence reads: CASSFSHSPLHF. The DNA for the CDR3 is TGTGCCAGCAGCTTCTCCCATTCACCCCTCCACTTT.

The table lists this clonotype with a few counts. CDR3 region: CASSSRQISLGHNEQFF. DNA for the CDR3: TGTGCCAGCAGCTCCCGACAGATTTCACTGGGCCACAATGAGCAGTTCTTC. The chain has TRBV11-2 and TRBJ2-1; D possibly corresponds to TRBD1 (5 bases). This CDR3 has 17 residues. Trimming shortened V by 4 bases and J by 5 bases, and 21 bases separated the two germline ends. CDR1 is SGHAT, CDR2 FQNNGV, per germline.

The chain is built from TRBV27 and TRBJ2-1, with 11 bases matching TRBD1. Trimming removed 3 bases from V and 3 bases from J; junction bases left unmatched: 1. Germline assignment: CDR1 MNHEY and CDR2 SMNVEV (reference sequence). This CDR3 spans 15 amino acids. The CDR3 sequence: CASSFGTGGYNEQFF. In DNA form, the CDR3 reads TGTGCCAGCAGTTTTGGGACAGGGGGCTACAATGAGCAGTTCTTC.

The chain recombines TRBV19 with TRBJ2-7; D remains unclear. Trimming took off 3 bases at V and 3 bases at J, with 9 bases between the two ends. Germline V gene sequence: CDR1 LNHDA, CDR2 SQIVND (reference sequence). The CDR3 loop spans 13 amino acids. The CDR3 spells CASSIFPGYEQYF. In nucleotides, the CDR3 is TGTGCCAGTAGTATTTTCCCGGGCTACGAGCAGTACTTC.

This clonotype has only a few counts. The chain has TRBV5-1 and TRBJ2-5; 10 bases map to TRBD2. Per the germline V gene, CDR1 is SGHRS and CDR2 is YFSETQ. This CDR3 is built from 15 residues. V dropped 6 bases and J dropped 5; count of bases not matched to a gene: 10. The CDR3 coding sequence is TGCGCCAGCAAAATCTCGGCTAGCGGGAGTGAGACCCAGTACTTC. Residues: CASKISASGSETQYF.

The V and J genes are TRBV5-1 and TRBJ2-1; D gene uncertain. The V gene lost 0 bases and the J gene lost 0 bases, with 7 bases spanning the gap. This CDR3 contains 15 residues. Germline V lookup: CDR1 SGHRS, CDR2 YFSETQ. In nucleotides, the CDR3 is TGCGCCAGCAGCTTGGATATGTTCTCCTACAATGAGCAGTTCTTC. It is translated as CASSLDMFSYNEQFF.

This clonotype was picked up many times. Relative to the germline gene, one junction end is altered; a read error may explain this. V gene TRBV5-1 combines with J gene TRBJ1-2, with no clear D. This CDR3 is built from 13 residues. The V gene's germline CDR1 is SGHRS and CDR2 YFSETQ. The CDR3 nucleotides are TGTGCCAGCAGCTTAGCGGCTAACTATGGCTACACCTTC. Its protein product is CASSLAANYGYTF.

The chain combines TRBV6-1 with TRBJ2-5, with D possibly matching TRBD1 (5 bases). CDR1 and CDR2 (germline): MNHNS, SASEGT. The V end was cut by 4 bases, the J end by 2 bases, with 8 bases between. CDR3 length equals 13 residues. Here the CDR3 reads CASSVQGQETQYF. CDR3 in DNA: TGTGCCAGCAGTGTGCAGGGACAAGAGACCCAGTACTTC.

In its sample, this clonotype was seen a few times. The chain employs TRBV7-2 and TRBJ2-1; 8 bases align to TRBD2. V lost 1 base and J lost 8; bases outside the gene matches: 7. The germline V gene encodes CDR1 SGHTA and CDR2 FQGNSA. The CDR3 extends over 15 amino acids. The CDR3 DNA follows: TGTGCCAGCAGCTTAGAGGGCGGGAGGTACTATGAGCAGTTCTTC. Its translation is CASSLEGGRYYEQFF.

This clonotype has at least ten counts. The chain employs TRBV10-3 and TRBJ1-2; D not resolved. V was shortened by 3 bases and J by 3 bases, with 17 bases between the two germline ends. CDR3 size: 16 residues. Germline CDR1 and CDR2: ENHRY and SYGVKD. The CDR3: CAISDAGLANHYGYTF. The CDR3 region has the DNA TGTGCCATCAGTGACGCCGGACTCGCGAACCACTATGGCTACACCTTC.

This clonotype was seen only a few times. The chain couples TRBV12-3 or TRBV12-4 to TRBJ2-7, with TRBD1 matching 8 bases. Trimming at V came to 3 bases and at J to 9 bases, leaving 10 bases not matched to a gene. The CDR3 length is 14 residues. The CDR3 DNA reads as TGTGCCAGCAGTTTTGCGGGACAGGAAATTAGGCAGTACTTC. Amino acid sequence: CASSFAGQEIRQYF.

In DNA form, the CDR3 reads TGTGCCATCAGGGACACAGGGGGCGCAGATACGCAGTATTTT. Translation: CAIRDTGGADTQYF. The chain has TRBV10-3 and TRBJ2-3, with TRBD1 matching over 9 bases. The CDR3 is made up of 14 amino acids. V was pared by 6 bases and J by 4 bases, with 5 bases of the junction left unmatched. Germline V CDR1 and CDR2: ENHRY, SYGVKD.

V and J are TRBV11-2 and TRBJ2-5; TRBD1 aligns across 11 bases. Germline V gene sequence: CDR1 SGHAT, CDR2 FQNNGV. The junction had 6 bases not matched to a gene; V was cut back by 4 bases and J by 5 bases. CDR3 length: 15 residues. CDR3 bases: TGTGCCAGCAGCTCAGGGACAGGGGGATATGAGACCCAGTACTTC. The encoded protein is CASSSGTGGYETQYF.

This clonotype has a handful of counts. The V and J genes are TRBV6-2 or TRBV6-3 and TRBJ2-2, with D perhaps TRBD2 (5 bases). The CDR3 consists of 14 residues. Germline lookup yields CDR1 MNHEY and CDR2 SVGEGT. The V and J ends lost 7 bases and 2 bases respectively, with 11 bases between them. CDR3 bases: TGTGCCAGCAAGAGGAGGAGAAACACCGGGGAGCTGTTTTTT. Amino acid sequence: CASKRRRNTGELFF.

This clonotype was seen many times. The CDR3 nucleotides read TGTGCCAGCAGGGATCTGGTTGCGGATACGCAGTATTTT. Its translation: CASRDLVADTQYF. The chain joins TRBV6-5 to TRBJ2-3; D remains ambiguous. The CDR3 consists of 13 residues. Trimming stripped 6 bases from V and 6 bases from J, with 13 bases between. CDR1 and CDR2 from the germline V gene are MNHEY and SVGAGI.

The rearrangement uses TRBV5-1 and TRBJ2-1, with D perhaps matching TRBD1 or TRBD2 (6 bases each). Trimming removed 4 bases at V and 4 bases at J, with 21 bases between. Germline V gene lookup returns CDR1 SGHRS and CDR2 YFSETQ. The CDR3 loop spans 17 amino acids. The CDR3: CASSTIQGMGGYNEQFF. CDR3 nucleotides: TGCGCCAGCAGCACTATACAGGGAATGGGGGGATACAATGAGCAGTTCTTC.

The chain is built from TRBV5-5 and TRBJ2-7, with 7 bases fitting TRBD2. Germline V CDR1 and CDR2: SGHKS, YYEKEE (reference sequence). The V gene end was trimmed by 4 bases and the J gene end by 5 bases; junction bases not matched to a gene: 6. The CDR3 length is 13 residues. The CDR3 region has the DNA TGTGCCAGCAGCCACGGACTAGTCAACGAGCAGTACTTC. This gives the protein CASSHGLVNEQYF.

The chain couples TRBV6-4 to TRBJ1-5; 9 bases align to TRBD1. J lost 6 bases, V lost 9 bases, and 3 bases had no gene match. Per germline, CDR1 MRHNA and CDR2 SNTAGT. The CDR3 has 12 amino acids. The chain's CDR3 is CARDRGGQPQHF. CDR3 sequence (DNA): TGTGCCAGGGACAGGGGAGGTCAGCCCCAGCATTTT.

The chain carries TRBV12-3 or TRBV12-4 and TRBJ2-4; D unresolved. V was trimmed by 11 bases and J by 8 bases, leaving 10 bases between them. This CDR3 has 10 amino acids. The CDR3 nucleotides read TGTGCCTCCGGGTGGGACATTCAGTACTTC. Protein product: CASGWDIQYF.

The CDR3 DNA is TGCAGCGTTACCGACACCCAGGGTTACGAGCAGTACTTC. Translating it yields CSVTDTQGYEQYF. The chain links TRBV29-1 to TRBJ2-7, with D possibly being TRBD1 (5 bases). The V and J ends lost 5 bases and 4 bases respectively, with 15 bases between them. Germline CDR1 is SQVTM and CDR2 is ANQGSEA. There are 13 residues in the CDR3.

The chain employs TRBV18 and TRBJ2-5; D is perhaps TRBD1 (6 bases). The length of the CDR3 is 15 residues. V lost 3 bases, J lost 2 bases, and 13 bases lay in between. Germline CDR1 KGHSH, CDR2 LQKENI. The CDR3: CASSPVPQGQETQYF. CDR3 nucleotides: TGTGCCAGCTCACCTGTCCCACAGGGTCAAGAGACCCAGTACTTC.